The 21 T cell receptor beta chains presented below share a single source sample, sequenced in a study of shared clonotypes between healthy human individuals. Terminally differentiated effector memory CD45RA+ cells were excluded from the naive CD8 cells, which were CD45RO-negative and positively selected for CCR7. Data came from immunoSEQ multiplex PCR; TCRdb stores just in-frame clones and leaves some out. The sample records about 2 million clones, less than 95% being singletons. What was sequenced was naive CD8+ T cells sorted from blood. The source of these receptors is a man in his late teens or twenties in good health.

CDR3 amino acids: CASSSGQGALHGYTF. DNA of the CDR3: TGTGCCAGCAGCTCCGGACAGGGGGCGTTGCATGGCTACACCTTC. The V and J genes are TRBV13 and TRBJ1-2; 11 nucleotides match TRBD1. The CDR3 contains 15 residues. CDR1 and CDR2 (germline): PRHDT, FYEKMQ (reference sequence). The V gene end was trimmed by 4 bases and the J gene end by 6 bases; junction bases not matched to a gene: 7.

The rearrangement uses TRBV6-1 and TRBJ2-7, with 7 bases that match TRBD2. The J segment lost 4 bases and the V segment lost 1 base, leaving 10 bases of the junction unmatched. Germline CDR1 reads MNHNS; CDR2 reads SASEGT. This CDR3 is built from 16 residues. The CDR3 DNA is TGTGCCAGCAGTGAAGGGTCTTTTGTTAGCGGGTACGAGCAGTACTTC. Its protein product is CASSEGSFVSGYEQYF.

The chain is built from TRBV14 and TRBJ1-1; D uncertain. V dropped 3 bases and J dropped 4 bases, with 12 bases sitting between them. CDR1 is SGHDN, CDR2 FVKESK, per germline. CDR3 length equals 14 residues. The CDR3 is CASSQIPMGTEAFF. The CDR3 DNA follows: TGTGCCAGCAGCCAGATCCCTATGGGCACTGAAGCTTTCTTT. The full variable domain, rest sourced from reference TRBV14 and TRBJ1-1, is EAGVTQFPSHSVIEKGQTVTLRCDPISGHDNLYWYRRVMGKEIKFLLHFVKESKQDESGMPNNRFLAERTGGTYSTLKVQPAELEDSGVYFCASSQIPMGTEAFFGQGTRLTVV.

V and J are TRBV2 and TRBJ1-1; D gene ambiguous. This CDR3 contains 15 residues. The V gene's germline CDR1 is SNHLY and CDR2 FYNNEI. With 2 bases removed from V and 1 base from J, the gap between germline ends came to 11 bases. The CDR3 here is CASSEWNGRNTEAFF. The CDR3 region has the DNA TGTGCCAGCAGTGAATGGAACGGAAGGAACACTGAAGCTTTCTTT.

The gene calls are TRBV19 and TRBJ2-6; D might be TRBD1 (5 bases). Trimming shortened V by 5 bases and J by 0 bases, and 8 bases separated the two germline ends. CDR1 is LNHDA, CDR2 SQIVND, per germline (reference sequence). The CDR3 is 15 amino acids. For the CDR3, the DNA is TGTGCCAGTAGTTTGACAGTCTCTGGGGCCAACGTCCTGACTTTC. It codes for CASSLTVSGANVLTF.

The gene calls are TRBV11-2 and TRBJ1-1; D is possibly TRBD1 (5 bases). Between the trimmed V and J ends, which lost 3 bases and 3 bases, there was a span of 14 bases. Germline V gives CDR1 SGHAT, CDR2 FQNNGV. This CDR3 has 15 amino acids. The CDR3 reads CASSLRGPRYTEAFF. The CDR3 DNA reads TGTGCCAGCAGCTTGAGGGGCCCTCGCTACACTGAAGCTTTCTTT.

The chain joins TRBV2 to TRBJ2-7; the match to TRBD1 covers 8 bases. This CDR3 has 13 amino acids. The J segment lost 7 bases and the V segment lost 6 bases, leaving 8 bases of the junction unmatched. The V gene's germline CDR1 is SNHLY and CDR2 FYNNEI. CDR3 DNA: TGTGCCAGCAGCGGGCAGGGGGCGGGGGAGCAGTACTTC. It yields the protein CASSGQGAGEQYF.

The chain uses TRBV19 and TRBJ2-6, with a tentative D call TRBD1 (5 bases). The CDR3 covers 14 residues. Germline V gives CDR1 LNHDA, CDR2 SQIVND (reference sequence). V was clipped by 5 bases and J by 2 bases, with 7 bases between them. The CDR3 DNA sequence: TGTGCCAGTAGTTTCAGGGCTGGGGCCAACGTCCTGACTTTC. Translation: CASSFRAGANVLTF.

The chain carries TRBV4-1 and TRBJ1-1; D gene uncertain. Trimming left V 0 bases short and J 3 bases short, with 8 bases between. CDR3 length: 14 residues. CDR1 is MGHRA, CDR2 YSYEKL, per germline. CDR3 region: CASSQEYRYTEAFF. In DNA, the CDR3 is TGCGCCAGCAGCCAAGAGTATAGATACACTGAAGCTTTCTTT.

In this sample, this clone turned up a few times. The rearrangement links TRBV7-9 to TRBJ2-7; D is unresolved. Germline V gene sequence: CDR1 SEHNR, CDR2 FQNEAQ (reference sequence). This CDR3 is 13 amino acids long. Trimming left V 5 bases short and J 1 base short, with 9 bases between. CDR3 in amino acids: CASSPTVSYEQYF. CDR3 nucleotide sequence: TGTGCCAGCAGCCCTACAGTTTCCTACGAGCAGTACTTC.

The chain employs TRBV5-6 and TRBJ2-1; maybe TRBD1 (5 bases). Trimming pared 9 bases from V and 3 bases from J, leaving 10 bases between. In germline, CDR1 is SGHDT, CDR2 YYEEEE. The CDR3 contains 12 residues. The chain's CDR3 is CATQGNYNEQFF. CDR3 in DNA: TGTGCCACCCAGGGAAACTACAATGAGCAGTTCTTC.

This rearrangement joins TRBV4-1 to TRBJ2-1; a weak D match, TRBD2 (6 bases). The CDR3 is 17 residues long. The germline V and J ends were trimmed by 0 bases and 0 bases, with 12 bases remaining between them. Germline V gene lookup returns CDR1 MGHRA and CDR2 YSYEKL. The CDR3 reads CASSQDRLANSYNEQFF. The CDR3 DNA reads TGCGCCAGCAGCCAAGATCGGCTAGCGAACTCCTACAATGAGCAGTTCTTC.

The genes are TRBV25-1 and TRBJ1-6; D unclear. The CDR3 totals 16 residues. Between the trimmed V and J ends, which lost 7 bases and 0 bases, there was a span of 13 bases. Germline V lookup: CDR1 MGHDK, CDR2 SYGVNS. The CDR3 region is CASTADLSSYNSPLHF. The CDR3, as DNA: TGTGCCAGCACCGCCGATTTAAGCTCCTATAATTCACCCCTCCACTTT.

The chain joins TRBV2 to TRBJ2-7; D gene unclear. CDR3 length equals 13 residues. Trimming removed 3 bases from V and 6 bases from J, with 12 bases in between. Germline CDR1 SNHLY, CDR2 FYNNEI. CDR3 in DNA: TGTGCCAGCAGTGATCTGGCTCTCTGCGAGCAGTACTTC. It specifies CASSDLALCEQYF.

CDR3 nucleotides: TGTGCCAGCAGCCCCGATCAGACAGGGAGGGGGGCGTACACTGAAGCTTTCTTT. This gives the protein CASSPDQTGRGAYTEAFF. The V and J genes are TRBV7-8 and TRBJ1-1; 7 bases agree with TRBD1. The germline gives CDR1 SGHVS, CDR2 FQNEAQ. V was clipped by 5 bases and J by 3 bases; unmatched bases: 18. The CDR3 is 18 residues long.

The V call is TRBV10-2, the J call TRBJ1-1; D is possibly TRBD1 (5 bases). Germline V gives CDR1 WSHSY, CDR2 SAAADI. The V gene lost 6 bases and the J gene lost 1 base, with 9 bases spanning the gap. The length of the CDR3 is 13 residues. In nucleotides, the CDR3 is TGCGCCAGCAGCGCAGGGTCGAACACTGAAGCTTTCTTT. Translating it yields CASSAGSNTEAFF.

CDR3 region: CASSSEAGGQETQYF. In DNA form, the CDR3 reads TGCGCCAGCAGCTCCGAAGCGGGAGGGCAAGAGACCCAGTACTTC. V gene TRBV4-1 combines with J gene TRBJ2-5, with 10 bases that match TRBD2. Germline V gene sequence: CDR1 MGHRA, CDR2 YSYEKL. V shed 5 bases and J 2 bases; nucleotides not matched to a gene: 5. The CDR3 contains 15 residues.

The V call is TRBV7-9, the J call TRBJ2-3, with 10 bases lining up with TRBD2. This CDR3 comprises 16 residues. V gave up 1 base and J gave up 6 bases; unmatched junction bases: 7. CDR1 is SEHNR, CDR2 FQNEAQ, per germline (reference sequence). DNA for the CDR3: TGTGCCAGCAGCTTAGTAGGCCTAGCGGGGGAGGATACGCAGTATTTT. Residues: CASSLVGLAGEDTQYF.

The V call is TRBV7-9, the J call TRBJ1-1, with D possibly TRBD1 on 5 matching bases. V lost 4 bases, J lost 6 bases, and 24 bases lay in between. The CDR3 is 17 residues long. The germline V gene has CDR1 SEHNR and CDR2 FQNEAQ (reference sequence). The CDR3 DNA follows: TGTGCCAGCAGCTCCGATTGGGCCGGGACGGCCGGGGCTGAAGCTTTCTTT. Its translation is CASSSDWAGTAGAEAFF. Complete variable domain (other parts from reference TRBV7-9 and TRBJ1-1): DTGVSQNPRHKITKRGQNVTFRCDPISEHNRLYWYRQTLGQGPEFLTYFQNEAQLEKSRLLSDRFSAERPKGSFSTLEIQRTEQGDSAMYLCASSSDWAGTAGAEAFFGQGTRLTVV.

This clone appeared once. The chain carries TRBV7-2 and TRBJ1-3; D ambiguous. V shed 5 bases and J shed 2 bases, with 16 bases lying between them. Germline CDR1 is SGHTA and CDR2 is FQGNSA. The CDR3 totals 16 residues. The CDR3 DNA follows: TGTGCCAGCAGCCGCTACTTGGAGGGAACTGGAAACACCATATATTTT. Its protein is CASSRYLEGTGNTIYF. Full variable domain (missing parts from reference TRBV7-2 and TRBJ1-3): GAGVSQSPSNKVTEKGKDVELRCDPISGHTALYWYRQSLGQGLEFLIYFQGNSAPDKSGLPSDRFSAERTGGSVSTLTIQRTQQEDSAVYLCASSRYLEGTGNTIYFGEGSWLTVV.

This chain joins TRBV27 and TRBJ1-5; 7 nucleotides line up with TRBD1. Trimming at V came to 5 bases and at J to 4 bases, leaving 5 bases not matched to a gene. This CDR3 is 14 amino acids long. Looked up from germline, CDR1 is MNHEY and CDR2 is SMNVEV (reference sequence). In DNA, the CDR3 is TGTGCCAGCAGTATATACAGGGGTAATCAGCCCCAGCATTTT. Encoded protein: CASSIYRGNQPQHF.